The rows below give T cell receptor beta chains drawn from one sample of a study of blood T cell repertoires in COVID-19. Profiling relied on immunoSEQ multiplex PCR, and the TCRdb table lists in-frame clones only, not all of them. Of about 220,000 clones listed, 75% to 85% were seen once; the top ten hold roughly 13%. The sample consisted of peripheral blood. The source is a human donor in a cohort sampled during active COVID-19. Both conserved end residues are part of each CDR3. D genes are given only for firm matches. Rows may omit the clone size; those that give it use once, few, many or a size class.

v_call	clone_size	j_call	d_call	cdr3_aa	cdr3_nt
TRBV6-6	-	TRBJ1-5	TRBD1	CASSQTGGGQPQHF	TGTGCCAGCAGCCAGACAGGGGGCGGTCAGCCCCAGCATTTT
TRBV25-1	-	TRBJ2-3	TRBD2	CASRLAGGGDTQYF	TGTGCCAGCAGACTAGCGGGAGGAGGAGATACGCAGTATTTT
TRBV10-3	once	TRBJ2-7	-	CAISDGKTSYEQYF	TGTGCCATCAGTGACGGGAAAACCTCCTACGAGCAGTACTTC
TRBV28	-	TRBJ2-3	TRBD2	CASSDLRLAGVITDTQYF	TGTGCCAGCAGTGACCTTCGATTAGCGGGAGTTATTACAGATACGCAGTATTTT
TRBV4-1	-	TRBJ1-1	-	CASSPGTPRGSTEAFF	TGCGCCAGCAGCCCCGGGACTCCTCGGGGATCCACTGAAGCTTTCTTT
TRBV12-2	few	TRBJ2-1	-	CASRFGVGRELGDEQFF	TGTGCAAGTCGCTTTGGTGTGGGCCGGGAGTTGGGCGATGAGCAGTTCTTC
TRBV7-6	-	TRBJ1-2	-	CASSFGQPGGGYTF	TGTGCCAGCAGCTTCGGACAGCCTGGGGGTGGCTACACCTTC
TRBV11-3	-	TRBJ1-1	-	CASSPSGGTEAFF	TGTGCCAGCAGCCCCTCGGGTGGGACTGAAGCTTTCTTT
TRBV7-3	-	TRBJ1-1	-	CASSLTGATEAFF	TGTGCCAGCAGCTTAACAGGGGCCACTGAAGCTTTCTTT
TRBV28	-	TRBJ1-1	-	CASRTPGGSNTEAFF	TGTGCCAGCAGGACCCCTGGGGGCTCGAACACTGAAGCTTTCTTT
TRBV29-1	-	TRBJ2-7	-	CSVVSTGGAEQYF	TGCAGCGTCGTTTCGACAGGAGGTGCCGAGCAGTACTTC
TRBV5-4	-	TRBJ2-1	TRBD2	CASSSLGRGGTYNEQFF	TGTGCCAGCAGCTCCCTGGGGCGGGGGGGCACCTACAATGAGCAGTTCTTC
TRBV5-1	-	TRBJ2-3	TRBD1	CASSSDRDTDTQYF	TGCGCCAGCAGCTCCGACAGGGATACAGATACGCAGTATTTT
TRBV28	-	TRBJ2-7	TRBD2	CASSPGTSGTDEQYF	TGTGCCAGCAGCCCCGGGACTAGCGGGACTGATGAGCAGTACTTC
TRBV7-3	-	TRBJ2-1	-	CASSLTARGEQFF	TGTGCCAGCAGCTTAACCGCCCGGGGTGAGCAGTTCTTC
TRBV9	once	TRBJ2-1	-	CASSVMDRTNNEQFF	TGTGCCAGCAGCGTAATGGACAGAACCAACAATGAGCAGTTCTTC
TRBV6-6	-	TRBJ2-7	TRBD2	CASTSSGRYEQYF	TGTGCCAGCACGTCTAGCGGGAGATACGAGCAGTACTTC
TRBV7-8	-	TRBJ2-7	TRBD2	CASSRAGAGHEQYF	TGTGCCAGCAGCCGAGCGGGAGCTGGCCACGAGCAGTACTTC
TRBV5-1	-	TRBJ1-1	TRBD1	CASSRGQGLTEAFF	TGCGCCAGCAGCAGGGGACAGGGATTGACTGAAGCTTTCTTT
TRBV24-1	-	TRBJ1-5	-	CATKGGAGNQPQHF	TGTGCCACTAAAGGGGGGGCCGGCAATCAGCCCCAGCATTTT
TRBV15	few	TRBJ2-1	-	CATSRVGFPRANEQFF	TGTGCCACCAGCAGAGTGGGGTTTCCCAGGGCGAATGAGCAGTTCTTC
TRBV27	-	TRBJ1-2	-	CASSSLQGNYGYTF	TGTGCCAGCAGTTCATTACAGGGAAATTATGGCTACACCTTC
TRBV28	-	TRBJ1-2	-	CASNLRAEVNYGYTF	TGTGCCAGCAATCTCAGGGCAGAAGTTAACTATGGCTACACCTTC
TRBV28	-	TRBJ1-2	-	CASRLPEGGSRGYTF	TGTGCCAGCAGACTACCCGAAGGGGGATCGCGAGGCTACACCTTC
TRBV29-1	-	TRBJ1-2	-	CSVVQRGRGGYGYTF	TGCAGCGTCGTGCAGAGGGGTAGGGGAGGCTATGGCTACACCTTC
TRBV5-1	few	TRBJ1-3	-	CASSLAGEGNTIYF	TGCGCCAGCAGCTTGGCAGGGGAAGGAAACACCATATATTTT
TRBV5-4	-	TRBJ2-5	TRBD1	CASSLPGTGVETQYF	TGTGCCAGCAGCTTGCCTGGGACAGGGGTGGAGACCCAGTACTTC
TRBV29-1	-	TRBJ2-3	-	CSVEDLRDNTDTQYF	TGCAGCGTTGAAGATCTTAGGGACAACACAGATACGCAGTATTTT
TRBV18	-	TRBJ2-1	-	CASSPPPLNEQFF	TGTGCCAGCTCACCACCCCCCCTGAATGAGCAGTTCTTC
TRBV5-1	-	TRBJ2-7	TRBD1	CASSLRTGGGEQYF	TGCGCCAGCAGTCTTCGGACAGGGGGCGGGGAGCAGTACTTC
TRBV28	-	TRBJ2-5	TRBD1	CASSFRGPLGETQYF	TGTGCCAGCAGTTTTAGGGGGCCATTGGGAGAGACCCAGTACTTC
TRBV4-1	-	TRBJ2-5	-	CASSQDSGQETQYF	TGCGCCAGCAGCCAAGATTCAGGGCAAGAGACCCAGTACTTC
TRBV24-1	once	TRBJ1-6	-	CATSVLRSSYNSPLHF	TGTGCCACCAGTGTCCTCAGAAGCTCCTATAATTCACCCCTCCACTTT
TRBV7-8	once	TRBJ2-7	TRBD1	CASSNGKGQRNYEQYF	TGTGCCAGCAGCAACGGTAAGGGACAGAGAAACTACGAGCAGTACTTC
TRBV4-2	-	TRBJ1-4	-	CASSYEETREKKLFF	TGTGCCAGCAGCTATGAGGAGACGAGGGAGAAAAAACTGTTTTTT
TRBV7-9	-	TRBJ2-2	-	CASSLMKAIGELFF	TGTGCCAGCAGCTTAATGAAAGCGATCGGGGAGCTGTTTTTT
TRBV10-1	-	TRBJ1-4	TRBD1	CAGRDSFLIGEKLFF	TGCGCCGGACGGGACAGCTTTCTCATAGGTGAAAAACTGTTTTTT
TRBV6-5	-	TRBJ1-1	TRBD1	CASSSRQGAEAFF	TGTGCCAGCAGTAGCAGACAGGGCGCTGAAGCTTTCTTT
TRBV4-2	once	TRBJ2-3	-	CASSQDSQPDTQYF	TGTGCCAGCAGCCAAGATTCACAGCCAGATACGCAGTATTTT
TRBV5-4	-	TRBJ2-5	-	CASSPAGGARETQYF	TGTGCCAGCAGCCCCGCTGGGGGGGCAAGGGAGACCCAGTACTTC
TRBV6-5	-	TRBJ1-6	-	CASSYRGWSYNSPLHF	TGTGCCAGCAGTTACCGGGGTTGGTCCTATAATTCACCCCTCCACTTT
TRBV6-6	-	TRBJ2-1	TRBD1	CASSWGTDYNEQFF	TGTGCCAGCAGTTGGGGGACAGACTACAATGAGCAGTTCTTC
TRBV2	-	TRBJ2-3	-	CASRDSSRSTDTQYF	TGTGCCAGCAGGGACAGCAGCCGTAGCACAGATACGCAGTATTTT
TRBV2	once	TRBJ1-1	-	CASSGRDTFNTEAFF	TGTGCCAGCAGTGGACGGGACACCTTTAACACTGAAGCTTTCTTT
TRBV2	-	TRBJ2-5	TRBD1	CASLWTGEETQYF	TGTGCCAGCCTTTGGACAGGGGAAGAGACCCAGTACTTC
TRBV5-4	-	TRBJ2-1	-	CASSPSTAEQFF	TGTGCCAGCAGCCCCTCTACAGCAGAGCAGTTCTTC
TRBV19	once	TRBJ2-5	TRBD1	CASSVGTGWGETQYF	TGTGCCAGTAGTGTCGGGACAGGGTGGGGAGAGACCCAGTACTTC
TRBV4-1	few	TRBJ1-1	-	CASSLRGGMNTEAFF	TGCGCCAGCAGCCTTCGGGGAGGGATGAACACTGAAGCTTTCTTT
TRBV3-1/TRBV3-2	-	TRBJ2-7	TRBD2	CASSPQLAGAGRGYEQYF	TGTGCCAGCAGCCCACAACTAGCGGGGGCGGGACGGGGGTACGAGCAGTACTTC
TRBV7-8	-	TRBJ1-1	TRBD1	CASRQGGGNTEAFF	TGTGCCAGCAGGCAAGGGGGCGGGAACACTGAAGCTTTCTTT
TRBV4-3	-	TRBJ2-1	TRBD2	CASSQLAGAHNEQFF	TGCGCCAGCAGCCAACTAGCGGGGGCCCACAATGAGCAGTTCTTC
TRBV3-1/TRBV3-2	-	TRBJ2-7	-	CASSRPGTHSSYEQYF	TGTGCCAGCAGCCGCCCCGGGACACATTCCTCCTACGAGCAGTACTTC
TRBV6-4	-	TRBJ2-3	TRBD2	CASRQTGGTDTQYF	TGTGCCAGCAGGCAGACGGGGGGAACAGATACGCAGTATTTT
TRBV7-6	-	TRBJ2-7	-	CASSSSTGNEQYF	-